This T cell receptor beta chain was obtained from a study of cytomegalovirus exposure and HLA in healthy donors. V gave up 1 base and J gave up 8 bases, with 5 bases separating them. This CDR3 is built from 12 residues. Germline V CDR1 and CDR2: SGHDN, FVKESK. With 60 Vbeta and 13 Jbeta primers, the PCR was carried out. Assay: immunoSEQ multiplex PCR; the TCRdb copy retains only in-frame clones and omits some. The sample consists of hundreds of thousands of clones, around 79% of them appearing once. The sequencing input was PBMCs. This chain joins TRBV14 and TRBJ1-4, with no clear D. This TCR derives from a male donor in good health and CMV-seronegative. The CDR3: CASSQAGEKLFF. The CDR3, as DNA: TGTGCCAGCAGCCAAGCGGGGGAAAAACTGTTTTTT.